This TCR beta chain was retrieved from a study of CD8 T cells in ankylosing spondylitis. The study, taken as a whole, reports: The authors found the disease-linked clones to be CD8+ and relatively rare in peripheral blood. A TCR beta motif made of 7 to 9 highly homologous variants seemed typical of ankylosing spondylitis blood.

Libraries for TCR beta were made by quantitative 5'-RACE with molecular barcodes. TCRdb reprocessed the 5' RACE reads with MiXCR, giving one entry per CDR3 protein. This sample yields some 130,000 distinct CDR3 sequences, of which approximately 9.2% are seen a single time; under 7.5% belongs to the top ten. This clonotype was seen many times. Its antigen remains unidentified. Germline values: CDR1 SGDLS, CDR2 YYNGEE. There are 15 residues in the CDR3. V lost 4 bases and J lost 0, with 13 bases in between. Input material: synovial fluid, either unsorted or a sorted T cell fraction (not recorded which). This TCR was recovered from a male donor with ankylosing spondylitis. The rearrangement joins TRBV9 to TRBJ2-5; a weak D match, TRBD2 (5 bases). The CDR3 reads CASSPSGPYQETQYF. The CDR3 DNA is TGTGCCAGCAGCCCAAGCGGTCCGTACCAAGAGACCCAGTACTTC. Looking up the rest from reference TRBV9 and TRBJ2-5 gives the full variable domain: DSGVTQTPKHLITATGQRVTLRCSPRSGDLSVYWYQQSLDQGLQFLIQYYNGEERAKGNILERFSAQQFPDLHSELNLSSLELGDSALYFCASSPSGPYQETQYFGPGTRLLVL.